A single sample is the source of the 5 T cell receptor beta chains below, sequenced in a study of T-cell reconstitution after alpha-beta-depleted transplantation in children. Construction of the TCRbeta library involved unique molecular identifiers. TCRdb redid the calling of the PCR reads with MiXCR, one entry per CDR3 protein. This table holds about a million distinct CDR3 sequences, under 30% found once. Sequenced here: PBMCs, mostly from graft donor cells, sampled 360 days after TCRalphabeta/CD19-depleted stem cell transplant. The receptor source for this set is a boy in the first two years of life who had a stem cell transplant for SCID, so the T cells may come from the graft donor.

This clonotype was detected a few times. V gene TRBV20-1 combines with J gene TRBJ1-6; a weak D match, TRBD1 (6 bases). This CDR3 is built from 16 residues. Trimming removed 5 bases at V and 3 bases at J, with 17 bases between. The V gene's germline CDR1 is DFQATT and CDR2 SNEGSKA (reference sequence). CDR3 DNA: TGCAGTGCTTCAAAGCGGGGGCGGGACTATAATTCACCCCTCCACTTT. Its translation: CSASKRGRDYNSPLHF.

This rearrangement joins TRBV7-2 to TRBJ2-3; tentative D call: TRBD2 (6 bases). Germline-derived CDR1 and CDR2 are SGHTA and FQGNSA. V lost 5 bases, J lost 0 bases, and 12 bases lay in between. This CDR3 has 15 residues. CDR3 in amino acids: CASSPAGRSTDTQYF. The CDR3 DNA sequence: TGTGCCAGCAGCCCTGCGGGGCGAAGCACAGATACGCAGTATTTT.

The chain employs TRBV5-1 and TRBJ2-7; 9 bases are shared with TRBD2. Trimming removed 1 base from V and 0 bases from J; junction bases left unmatched: 8. Germline CDR1 and CDR2: SGHRS and YFSETQ. The CDR3 loop spans 17 amino acids. The CDR3, as DNA: TGCGCCAGCAGCTTGAATCTCCTAGCGGGGCCCTCCTACGAGCAGTACTTC. Its protein is CASSLNLLAGPSYEQYF.

This clonotype showed up just a few times. This sequence joins TRBV7-2 and TRBJ2-7; TRBD1 is a possible D gene (6 bases). Germline values: CDR1 SGHTA, CDR2 FQGNSA. The CDR3 covers 14 residues. Trimming cost V 0 bases and J 3 bases, with 9 bases left between them. The CDR3 loop reads CASSLAGHRYEQYF. CDR3 nucleotides: TGTGCCAGCAGCTTAGCGGGACACCGCTACGAGCAGTACTTC.

The chain is built from TRBV5-6 and TRBJ2-1; no reliable D call. Trimming took 6 bases from V and 6 from J, leaving 13 bases between them. The germline CDR1 and CDR2 sequences are SGHDT and YYEEEE. The CDR3 is made up of 13 amino acids. As DNA, the CDR3 is TGTGCCAGCACCCCATCCCCCCTCAATGAGCAGTTCTTC. Its protein product is CASTPSPLNEQFF. Looking up the rest from reference TRBV5-6 and TRBJ2-1 gives the full variable domain: DAGVTQSPTHLIKTRGQQVTLRCSPKSGHDTVSWYQQALGQGPQFIFQYYEEEERQRGNFPDRFSGHQFPNYSSELNVNALLLGDSALYLCASTPSPLNEQFFGPGTRLTVL.